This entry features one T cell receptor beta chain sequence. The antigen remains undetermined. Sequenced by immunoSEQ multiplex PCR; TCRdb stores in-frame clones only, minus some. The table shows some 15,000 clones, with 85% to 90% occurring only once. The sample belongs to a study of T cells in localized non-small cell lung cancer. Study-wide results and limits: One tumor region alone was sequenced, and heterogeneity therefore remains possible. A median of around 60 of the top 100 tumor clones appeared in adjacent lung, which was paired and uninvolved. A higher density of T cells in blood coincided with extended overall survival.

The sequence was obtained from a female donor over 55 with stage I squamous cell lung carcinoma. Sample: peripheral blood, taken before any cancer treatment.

The CDR3 region has the DNA TGTGCCAGCAGCTTAGGGGCTACTTCAGATACGCAGTATTTT. Its protein product is CASSLGATSDTQYF. V usage is TRBV7-7 and J usage is TRBJ2-3; D remains ambiguous. The CDR3 has 14 residues. The germline V gene encodes CDR1 SSHAT and CDR2 FNYEAQ (reference sequence). Trimming pared 1 base from V and 4 bases from J, leaving 9 bases between.